A selection of T cell receptor beta chains follows, all from one sample in a study of CD8 T cells in Susac syndrome. One entry per CDR3 protein results from TCRdb running MiXCR on the immunoSEQ multiplex PCR reads. This table holds fewer than 250,000 distinct CDR3 sequences, about 93% found once. The sequencing input was CD8+ T cells from PBMCs. The receptors originated from a human donor with multiple sclerosis. Both conserved end residues are part of each CDR3. A D gene is named only where the DNA matches it firmly. For some rows the clone size is stated as once, few or many, or as a class when expanded; others skip it.

>TRBD1|.|TRBV27|TRBJ1-5
CASSPDREDQPQHF
TGTGCCAGCAGTCCCGACAGGGAAGACCAGCCCCAGCATTTT
>.|.|TRBV4-3|TRBJ2-7
CASSHVIGGSYEQYF
TGCGCCAGCAGCCATGTTATAGGGGGGTCCTACGAGCAGTACTTC
>.|.|TRBV6-5|TRBJ2-7
CASSDRGPYEQYF
TGTGCCAGCAGTGACCGGGGTCCTTACGAGCAGTACTTC
>.|.|TRBV11-2|TRBJ2-3
CASSLILGPDTQYF
TGTGCCAGCAGCTTAATTCTGGGCCCCGATACGCAGTATTTT
>.|.|TRBV5-1|TRBJ1-1
CASSLREWDTEAFF
TGCGCCAGCAGCTTACGGGAGTGGGACACTGAAGCTTTCTTT
>.|.|TRBV4-3|TRBJ1-1
CASSQGWGGTEAFF
TGCGCCAGCAGCCAGGGCTGGGGGGGCACTGAAGCTTTCTTT
>TRBD1|.|TRBV5-1|TRBJ2-7
CASSSQGAYEQYF
TGCGCCAGCAGCTCCCAGGGGGCCTACGAGCAGTACTTC
>TRBD2|.|TRBV15|TRBJ2-5
CATSRARLAGQETQYF
TGTGCCACCAGCAGAGCAAGACTAGCGGGACAAGAGACCCAGTACTTC
>.|.|TRBV20-1|TRBJ1-4
CSALPRPATNEKLFF
TGCAGTGCCCTCCCTCGTCCTGCAACTAATGAAAAACTGTTTTTT
>.|.|TRBV4-1|TRBJ1-5
CASSQGDVSNQPQHF
TGCGCCAGCAGCCAGGGGGACGTTAGCAATCAGCCCCAGCATTTT
>.|.|TRBV6-5|TRBJ1-2
CASSYSSMVAVLNYGYTF
TGTGCCAGCAGTTACTCGAGTATGGTGGCCGTCCTCAACTATGGCTACACCTTC
>.|.|TRBV4-1|TRBJ2-7
CASSPVVTGYEQYF
TGCGCCAGCAGCCCGGTGGTGACAGGCTACGAGCAGTACTTC
>.|once|TRBV6-1|TRBJ2-7
CASMDEGYLPPYEQYF
TGTGCCAGCATGGACGAGGGATACTTACCGCCCTACGAGCAGTACTTC
>TRBD2|.|TRBV11-3|TRBJ2-5
CASSRIGLGQETQYF
TGTGCCAGCAGCCGAATTGGACTAGGCCAAGAGACCCAGTACTTC
>.|.|TRBV9|TRBJ2-1
CASSPSGAYEQFF
TGTGCCAGCAGCCCCTCTGGGGCCTATGAGCAGTTCTTC
>.|.|TRBV10-3|TRBJ1-1
CAISGGAAPEAFF
TGTGCCATCAGCGGAGGGGCCGCACCGGAAGCTTTCTTT
>.|.|TRBV2|TRBJ2-1
CASSDGRYNEQFF
TGTGCCAGCAGTGATGGGAGGTACAATGAGCAGTTCTTC
>.|few|TRBV14|TRBJ2-7
CASSHGYEQYF
TGTGCCAGCAGCCATGGGTACGAGCAGTACTTC
>.|.|TRBV19|TRBJ1-1
CASSIEPASEAFF
TGTGCCAGTAGTATAGAGCCAGCATCCGAAGCTTTCTTT
>TRBD1|.|TRBV28|TRBJ2-7
CASASPTPPGQVSYEQYF
TGTGCCAGCGCCAGTCCTACTCCTCCGGGACAGGTGTCCTACGAGCAGTACTTC
>.|.|TRBV9|TRBJ1-5
CASSVGGYNQPQHF
TGTGCCAGCAGCGTAGGGGGTTACAATCAGCCCCAGCATTTT
>TRBD2|.|TRBV20-1|TRBJ2-1
CSASPLAVYYNEQFF
TGCAGTGCTTCTCCCCTAGCGGTGTACTACAATGAGCAGTTCTTC
>.|.|TRBV5-4|TRBJ1-1
CASSLEVRAESEAFF
TGTGCCAGCAGCTTGGAGGTCAGGGCCGAATCTGAAGCTTTCTTT
>TRBD1|.|TRBV28|TRBJ1-2
CASRSRGQGAFGYTF
TGTGCCAGCAGGTCAAGGGGACAGGGGGCTTTCGGCTACACCTTC
>.|.|TRBV6-2/TRBV6-3|TRBJ1-1
CASSYGRVGSLLHTEAFF
TGTGCCAGCAGTTACGGCAGGGTGGGAAGCCTTTTGCACACTGAAGCTTTCTTT
>TRBD2|.|TRBV4-1|TRBJ2-2
CASSQGGGYAGELFF
TGCGCCAGCAGCCAAGGGGGAGGGTACGCCGGGGAGCTGTTTTTT
>.|.|TRBV20-1|TRBJ2-6
CSARALANVLTF
TGCAGTGCTAGGGCCTTGGCCAACGTCCTGACTTTC
>.|.|TRBV9|TRBJ2-1
CASGSRDLDNEQFF
TGTGCCAGCGGATCACGGGACCTAGACAATGAGCAGTTCTTC
>.|.|TRBV29-1|TRBJ2-7
CSVGAIYEQYF
TGCAGCGTTGGGGCAATCTACGAGCAGTACTTC
>.|.|TRBV6-5|TRBJ1-5
CASSPGTNSNQPQHF
TGTGCCAGCAGTCCCGGGACAAATAGCAATCAGCCCCAGCATTTT
>.|.|TRBV3-1|TRBJ1-2
CASSLNRAGYGYTF
TGTGCCAGCAGCCTTAACAGGGCCGGCTATGGCTACACCTTC
>TRBD2|.|TRBV11-2|TRBJ2-1
CASREVAGSSFF
TGTGCCAGCAGGGAGGTAGCGGGATCTTCGTTCTTC
>.|.|TRBV4-2|TRBJ1-2
CASSQELGRSLYGYTF
TGTGCCAGCAGCCAAGAATTGGGACGGAGCCTCTATGGCTACACCTTC